This T cell receptor (beta chain) is from a study of shared clonotypes between healthy human individuals (dated by TCRdb to 2019 to 2021). In the study overall: A few men and a couple of women, aged 18 to 49 years, made up the cohort. For each donor, CD4 naive and CD4 memory were each given three plates, CD8 naive was given two plates, and CD8 memory was given one plate. The study deeply sequenced blood TCR repertoires of several healthy adults to estimate repertoire size and the extent of clonotype sharing between individuals. Different laboratories and diverse techniques were used to prepare libraries and sequence TCR repertoires, to increase sequencing depth and limit assay-specific biases. Each donor's leukapheresis produced roughly between roughly 0.85 and 9 billion PBMCs.

Using the deep immunoSEQ assay, multiplex PCR amplified TCR CDR3 regions from genomic DNA. Genomic DNA extracted from each cell subset was distributed evenly over all wells of several immunoSEQ 96-well plates, and each plate served as one replicate. For sorted subsets, 200 to 250 ng of genomic DNA, equivalent to 25,000 to 35,000 T cell genomes, went into each replicate PCR. The purified libraries were quantified using a Qubit 3.0 fluorometer, sized with a Bioanalyzer 2100, and then quantified again using the KAPA Library Quantification kit. Every immunoSEQ 96-well plate was sequenced on a separate single-read 150-cycle Illumina NextSeq 550 flow cell. The paper's processing steps were these. Because the immunoSEQ output included only junctional sequences and no quality scores, the filtering could not be the same as the filtering used for full-length reads. Sequences were annotated with PyIR, a Python wrapper for IgBLAST v1.9, and V/J genes and CDR3 were assigned using IMGT germline references. Reads with weak V/J assignments (E-value above 1e-6), missing CDR3, stop codons, out-of-frame junctions, or ambiguous translated residues were removed. V3J clonotypes were defined as sequences sharing the same inferred V gene, J gene, and CDR3 amino acid sequence. Percentage overlap between repertoires was computed as shared unique clonotypes divided by the size of the smaller repertoire. RTK rarefaction, the Chao1 estimator, and Recon v2.1 estimates of unobserved clonotypes were used to assess repertoire richness. Generation probabilities for all TCRbeta clonotypes obtained by the gDNA method from a handful of donors were computed using OLGA. TCRdb obtained this table from immuneACCESS and retained in-frame rearrangements with V and J assigned. These tables miss some clones; where compared with another copy, unresolved V genes account for less than half of the shortfall, and the remainder is unexplained. Clone size and V and J calls were adopted from that table, with D and trimming inferred from the DNA. For this sample the table gives some 550,000 clones, of which roughly 97% were detected only once. Roughly 0.055% of the sample is held by the ten biggest clonotypes.

The donors were healthy, HIV-negative adults with no recently reported acute infections or vaccinations. Only Caucasian adults living in Nashville, Tennessee, USA were represented among the donors. CD4+ T cells were enriched by magnetic negative selection, after which naive cells were positively selected on CD45RA and the negative fraction was taken as the memory subset. After blood collection by leukapheresis, PBMCs were isolated using Ficoll-Histopaque density gradient centrifugation and then cryopreserved in the vapor phase of liquid nitrogen. Purity and quantity of every magnetically sorted T cell population were checked by analytical flow cytometry. Genomic DNA was isolated from each sorted fraction and quantified by UV absorbance on a Nanodrop 2000c. General study outcomes and caveats: Pairwise subsampling indicated that sequencing depth was expected to affect the degree of clonotype sharing among donors. Sampling was restricted to blood, and TCR repertoires in tissue are likely to differ from TCR repertoires in blood. When a few donors were compared, the shared fraction of clonotypes was 5% to 6.5% for naive CD4, over 3% for naive CD8, roughly 2.3% for memory CD4, and 0.35% to 0.4% for memory CD8. Compared with non-shared clonotypes, the clonotypes found in all four sorted-subset donors had higher generation probabilities. Incomplete sequencing was indicated by rarefaction of sorted-subset datasets, despite the large sequencing depth. Larger estimated clonotype richness was generally found for naive subsets than for memory subsets. The small number of donors limited the genetic and exposure-history diversity represented.

Taken from cysteine to phenylalanine, the CDR3 has 16 residues. Only the CDR3 DNA is retained, 48 bases long and in frame from the first base. CDR1 and CDR2 are read off the germline V gene (reference sequence) as SEHNR and FQNEAQ. Relative to germline, V is 6 bases shorter and J is 1 base shorter, with 16 bases between their ends. Comments on this clone: Its antigen target is currently unknown. Base qualities are not at hand, and no much larger clone is one base apart.

This chain joins TRBV7-9 to TRBJ2-1; the D segment might be TRBD1 or TRBD2, since each matches 7 bases. The sequenced material came from naive CD4+ T cells sorted from blood. This specimen's cell subset or site label, interpreted: CD45RA+ positively selected. This TCR came from a woman in her 30s in good health. The DNA sequence is TGTGCCAGCAGAAAGGGGGCGGGAGAGTCCTACAATGAGCAGTTCTTC. This is translated as CASRKGAGESYNEQFF.